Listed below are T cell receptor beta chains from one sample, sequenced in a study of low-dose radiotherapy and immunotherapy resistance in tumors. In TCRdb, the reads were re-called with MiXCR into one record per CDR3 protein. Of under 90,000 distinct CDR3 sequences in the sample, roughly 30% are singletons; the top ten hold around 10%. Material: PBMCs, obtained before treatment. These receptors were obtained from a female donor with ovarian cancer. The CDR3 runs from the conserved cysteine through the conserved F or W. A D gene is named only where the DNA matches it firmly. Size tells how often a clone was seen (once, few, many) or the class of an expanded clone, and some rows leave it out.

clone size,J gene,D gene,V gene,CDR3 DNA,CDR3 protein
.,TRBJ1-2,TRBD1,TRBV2,TGTGCCAGCAGACGACAGGGGGATGGCTACACCTTC,CASRRQGDGYTF
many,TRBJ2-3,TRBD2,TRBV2,TGTGCCAGCAGTGGTGCTAGCGGGTACACAGATACGCAGTATTTT,CASSGASGYTDTQYF
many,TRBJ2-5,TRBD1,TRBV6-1,TGTGCCAGCGGCCGGGACAGGGAAGAGACCCAGTACTTC,CASGRDREETQYF
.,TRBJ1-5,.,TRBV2,TGTGCCAGCAGTCCTGACGGACGCAATCAGCCCCAGCATTTT,CASSPDGRNQPQHF
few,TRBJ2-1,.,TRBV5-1,TGCGCCAGCAGCTTGGAAGAGGGGCGGGACAATGAGCAGTTCTTC,CASSLEEGRDNEQFF
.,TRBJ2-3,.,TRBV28,TGTGCCAGCAGTTCGGGACTGAGCACAGATACGCAGTATTTT,CASSSGLSTDTQYF
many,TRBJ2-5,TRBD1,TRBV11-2,TGTGCCAGCAGCGCAACAGGGGGCTCAGAGACCCAGTACTTC,CASSATGGSETQYF
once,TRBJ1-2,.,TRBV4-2,TGTGCCAGCAGCCAGGTCCGGGGGGACCCCTTCTATGGCTACACCTTC,CASSQVRGDPFYGYTF
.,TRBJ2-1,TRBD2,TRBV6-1,TGTGCCAGCAGCCCCCTGGGGGGGAGGAATGAGCAGTTCTTC,CASSPLGGRNEQFF
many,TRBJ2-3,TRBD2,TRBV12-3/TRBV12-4,TGTGCCAGCAGTTTAGCTGGCGGGGGGGCAGATACGCAGTATTTT,CASSLAGGGADTQYF
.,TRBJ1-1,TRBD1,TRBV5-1,TGCGCCAGCAGCACACAGGGGTCGAACACTGAAGCTTTCTTT,CASSTQGSNTEAFF
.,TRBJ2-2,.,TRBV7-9,TGTGCCAGCAGCCCTCGGGGAAGCGACACCGGGGAGCTGTTTTTT,CASSPRGSDTGELFF
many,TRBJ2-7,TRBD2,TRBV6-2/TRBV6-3,TGTGCCAGCAGATCTAGCGGGACGGGCCACGAGCAGTACTTC,CASRSSGTGHEQYF
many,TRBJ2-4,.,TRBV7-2,TGTGCCAGCAGCTTAGGTACCCGTGCAGGCCAGATCTTTACCAGCAAAAACATTCAGTACTTC,CASSLGTRAGQIFTSKNIQYF
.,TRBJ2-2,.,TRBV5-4,TGTGCCAGCAGCTTGTATCGGGGCGCGAACACCGGGGAGCTGTTTTTT,CASSLYRGANTGELFF
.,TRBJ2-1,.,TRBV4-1,TGCGCCAGCAGCCCCTTACTTCTTGAACAACAGGCCAGCTCCTACAATGAGCAGTTCTTC,CASSPLLLEQQASSYNEQFF
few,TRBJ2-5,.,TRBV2,TGTGCCAGCAGGACAGCCCAAGAGACCCAGTACTTC,CASRTAQETQYF
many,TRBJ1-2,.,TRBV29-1,TGCAGCGCCTCGGTTGGGCCCATCACCGAGGGCTACACCTTC,CSASVGPITEGYTF
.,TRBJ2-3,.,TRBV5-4,TGTGCCTGGCAGGCCACAGATACGCAGTATTTT,CAWQATDTQYF
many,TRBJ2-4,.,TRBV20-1,TGCAGTGCTAGTGGGGGGACGGACATTCAGTACTTC,CSASGGTDIQYF
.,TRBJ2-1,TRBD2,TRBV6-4,TGTGCCAGCAGTGCCCAGACTAGCGGGCACAATGAGCAGTTCTTC,CASSAQTSGHNEQFF
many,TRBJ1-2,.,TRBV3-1,TGTGCCAGCAGCCAAGGGATCAGGGCTGACTATGGCTACACCTTC,CASSQGIRADYGYTF
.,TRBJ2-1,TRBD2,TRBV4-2,TGTGCCAGCAGCCCCGGTGGAACTAGCGGGGGACTCAATGAGCAGTTCTTC,CASSPGGTSGGLNEQFF
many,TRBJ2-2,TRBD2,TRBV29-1,TGCAGCGTTGGGGCGGGAGCCGGGGAGCTGTTTTTT,CSVGAGAGELFF
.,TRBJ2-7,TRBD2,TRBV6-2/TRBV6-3,TGTGCCAGCAGTCCCGCGGGGGGTAACGAGCAGTACTTC,CASSPAGGNEQYF
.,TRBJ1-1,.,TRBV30,TGTGCCTGGAGTAAATTGAACACTGAAGCTTTCTTT,CAWSKLNTEAFF
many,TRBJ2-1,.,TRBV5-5,TGTGCCAGCAGCCTGTCAGTGGCAGGGAATGAGCAGTTCTTC,CASSLSVAGNEQFF
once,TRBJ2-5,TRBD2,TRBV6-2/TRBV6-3,TGTGCCAGCAGACTACCTCCCGGCGGGGGGGCGCAAGAGACCCAGTACTTC,CASRLPPGGGAQETQYF
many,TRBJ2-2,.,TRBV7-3,TGTGCCAGCAGCTTAATGAGGGGAACCGGGGAGCTGTTTTTT,CASSLMRGTGELFF
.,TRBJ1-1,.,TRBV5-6,TGTGCCAGCAGCTCGGGGGGTGGAGGGAGGGTGAACACTGAAGCTTTCTTT,CASSSGGGGRVNTEAFF
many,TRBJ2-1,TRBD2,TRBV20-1,TGCAGTGCTACCTCCCTAGCGGGTGGATATCGGGGCTCCTACAATGAGCAGTTCTTC,CSATSLAGGYRGSYNEQFF
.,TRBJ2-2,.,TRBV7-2,TGTGCCAGCAGCTCCCTCACACAGGCCACCGGGGAGCTGTTTTTT,CASSSLTQATGELFF
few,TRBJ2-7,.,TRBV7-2,TGTGCCAGCAGCTTATCTCGGGAATCCCCGAGTTGGTACTTC,CASSLSRESPSWYF
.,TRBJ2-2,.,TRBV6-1,.,CASSYRRLDMGELFFF
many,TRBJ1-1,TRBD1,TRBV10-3,TGTGCCATCACCGACGGGGGGACAGGGGTTTTCACTGAAGCTTTCTTT,CAITDGGTGVFTEAFF
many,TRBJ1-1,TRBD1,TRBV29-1,TGCAGCGTAGTTGTAGGGACAGTTGAAGCTTTCTTT,CSVVVGTVEAFF
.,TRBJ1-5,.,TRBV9,TGTGCCAGCAGCAAACAGGGAGGGGGTAATCAGCCCCAGCATTTT,CASSKQGGGNQPQHF
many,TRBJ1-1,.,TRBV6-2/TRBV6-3,TGTGCCAGCACCAAGGGGGTCCCCGGTTGGACTGAAGCTTTCTTT,CASTKGVPGWTEAFF
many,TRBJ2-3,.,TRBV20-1,TGCAGTTCCGGGGTGACAGATACGCAGTATTTT,CSSGVTDTQYF
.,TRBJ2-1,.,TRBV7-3,TGTGCCAGCAGCTTACCAGGGTTGAATGAGCAGTTCTTC,CASSLPGLNEQFF
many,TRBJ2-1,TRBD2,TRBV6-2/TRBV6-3,TGTGCCAGCAGTAACGGACTAGCGGGGGGAGACAATGAGCAGTTCTTC,CASSNGLAGGDNEQFF
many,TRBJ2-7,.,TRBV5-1,TGCGCCAGCAGCTTGGAACGGAGTAGAAACGAGCAGTACTTC,CASSLERSRNEQYF
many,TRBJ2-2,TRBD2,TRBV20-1,TGCAGTGCCCGGGGACTAGCGGGTGGTCGGGTCGGGGAGCTGTTTTTT,CSARGLAGGRVGELFF
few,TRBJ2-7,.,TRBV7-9,TGTGCCAGCAGCTTAGTCGGGAACGAGCAGTACTTC,CASSLVGNEQYF
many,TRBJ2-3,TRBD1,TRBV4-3,TGCGCCAGCAGCCTAGGGACAGGGTCGGCAGATACGCAGTATTTT,CASSLGTGSADTQYF
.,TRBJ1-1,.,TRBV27,TGTGCCAGCAGTTCGCCGGGGGAGAGAGGGAACACTGAAGCTTTCTTT,CASSSPGERGNTEAFF
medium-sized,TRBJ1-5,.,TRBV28,TGTGCCAGCAGCTCCGGGCTACAGCCCCAGCATTTT,CASSSGLQPQHF
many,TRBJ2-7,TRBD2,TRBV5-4,TGTGCCAGCAGCGAGACTAGCGGGTCCTACGAGCAGTACTTC,CASSETSGSYEQYF
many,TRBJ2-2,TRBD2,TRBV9,TGTGCCAGCAGCGCAGTAGCGGGGGGCAACACCGGGGAGCTGTTTTTT,CASSAVAGGNTGELFF
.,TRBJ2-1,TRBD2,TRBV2,TGTGCCAGCAGTAGACTAGCGGGGTACAATGAGCAGTTCTTC,CASSRLAGYNEQFF
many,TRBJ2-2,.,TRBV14,TGTGCCAGCAGCCAAGGATTTTTAAGGGCCGGGGAGCTGTTTTTT,CASSQGFLRAGELFF
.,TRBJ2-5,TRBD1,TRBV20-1,TGCAGTGTAGGGGGCAGGGTAAAAGAGACCCAGTACTTC,CSVGGRVKETQYF
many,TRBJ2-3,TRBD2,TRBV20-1,TGCAGTGCTAGAGATGGAGCGGGGGGCCGGGGGACCCAGCAGTATTTT,CSARDGAGGRGTQQYF
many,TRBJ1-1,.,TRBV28,TGTGCCAGCAGTTTTAACAGGAACACTGAAGCTTTCTTT,CASSFNRNTEAFF